This note documents a single T cell receptor (beta chain) sequence. Other DNA sequences in this sample translate to the same CDR3. V was shortened by 4 bases and J by 6 bases, with 11 bases between the two germline ends. CDR3 length equals 13 residues. Germline V gene sequence: CDR1 SGHRS, CDR2 YFSETQ. This sample is part of a study of shared clonotypes between healthy human individuals. TCRdb's table, derived via immunoSEQ multiplex PCR, lists solely in-frame clones and lacks some. The sample yields a few million clones, roughly 92% seen once. The chain recombines TRBV5-1 with TRBJ1-5, with D possibly TRBD1 on 6 matching bases. This TCR was sampled from a man between 18 and 35 years old in good health. Sequencing was done on a sample of naive CD4+ T cells sorted from blood. Subset in this sample: CD45RA+ positively selected. The CDR3: CASSPGGGQPQHF. The CDR3 DNA follows: TGCGCCAGCAGCCCCGGAGGGGGTCAGCCCCAGCATTTT.